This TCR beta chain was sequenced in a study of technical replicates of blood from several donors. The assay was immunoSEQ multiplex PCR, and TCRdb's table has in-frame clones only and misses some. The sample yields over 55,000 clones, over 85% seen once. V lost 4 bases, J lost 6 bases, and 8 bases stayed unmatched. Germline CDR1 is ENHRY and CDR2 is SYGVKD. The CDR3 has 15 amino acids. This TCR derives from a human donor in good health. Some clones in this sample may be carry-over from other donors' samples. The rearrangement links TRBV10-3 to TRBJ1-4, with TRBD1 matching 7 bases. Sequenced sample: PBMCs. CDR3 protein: CAISAEAGGDEKLFF. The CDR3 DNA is TGTGCCATCAGTGCGGAGGCAGGGGGAGATGAAAAACTGTTTTTT.